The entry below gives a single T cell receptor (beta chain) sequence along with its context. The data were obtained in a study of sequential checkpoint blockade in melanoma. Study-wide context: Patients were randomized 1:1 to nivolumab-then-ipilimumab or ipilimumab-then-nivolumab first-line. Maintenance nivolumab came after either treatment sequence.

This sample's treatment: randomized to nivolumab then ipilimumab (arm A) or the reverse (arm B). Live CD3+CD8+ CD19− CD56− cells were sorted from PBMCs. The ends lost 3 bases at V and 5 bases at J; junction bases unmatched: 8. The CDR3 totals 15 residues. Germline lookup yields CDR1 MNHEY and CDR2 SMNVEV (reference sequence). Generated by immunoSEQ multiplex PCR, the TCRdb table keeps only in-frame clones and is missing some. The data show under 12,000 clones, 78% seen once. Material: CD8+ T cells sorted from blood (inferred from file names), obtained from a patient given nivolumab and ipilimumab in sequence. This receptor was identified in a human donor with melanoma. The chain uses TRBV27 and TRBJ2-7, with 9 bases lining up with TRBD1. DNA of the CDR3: TGTGCCAGCAGTTTTTTAGGACAGGGGTCACACGAGCAGTACTTC. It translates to CASSFLGQGSHEQYF.